This T cell receptor beta chain was recorded in a study of T-cell memory formation after mild COVID-19 (dated by TCRdb to the early 2020s). Describing the broader study: Most TCR sequence clusters were specific to one of the two donors. T-cell clones expanding and contracting after mild COVID-19 in two donors were tracked by longitudinal TCRalpha and TCRbeta repertoire sequencing. The cohort was made up of two young adult volunteers, one female and one male, who were previously healthy.

Study-level results and caveats: Whether the second-wave clones peaking on day 37 were SARS-CoV-2 specific was not confirmed. Balanced CD4/CD8 phenotypes were observed for clones contracting from day 15 to 85, whereas a bias towards CD4+ was observed for a second wave of clones expanding from day 15 to 37. Contracting CD4+ clones turned up mainly in the CM and EM memory subsets, whereas EMRA was where CD8+ clones were enriched. The study covered only a couple of mild cases, and larger cohorts including severe cases with pre-infection samples were considered necessary. Some responding clones were found in pre-infection memory, which suggests that pre-existing cross-reactive memory T cells took part in the SARS-CoV-2 response.

Ficoll-Paque density gradient centrifugation was used to isolate PBMCs. V has 0 bases trimmed and J has 0 bases trimmed; junction bases matching no gene number 12. CDR1 and CDR2, looked up from the germline V gene, are ENHRY and SYGVKD. From its cysteine to its phenylalanine, the CDR3 spans 19 amino acids. Just CDR3 DNA is preserved here, 57 bases in frame from base 1. This clonotype was recorded many times. The specificity of this receptor is unknown. No base-level quality is on record; no much larger clone is a single base apart. TCRdb names Illumina NovaSeq 6000 as the instrument used. TCRalpha and TCRbeta cDNA libraries were constructed by 5'RACE with constant-segment primers, with sample barcodes and unique molecular identifiers being introduced. RNA was extracted from every sample with Trizol reagent. Library amplification was performed in two PCR steps, and a second sample barcode and Illumina TruSeq adapters were introduced in the second step. The libraries were sequenced on an Illumina NovaSeq using 2 x 150 bp paired-end reads. The study's processing was this. The reads were demultiplexed and collapsed into UMI-guided consensus sequences using migec v1.2.7. With mixcr v2.1.11, UMI consensuses were aligned to TRA and TRB V and J templates and assembled into clonotypes. A clonotype was counted as expanded or contracted only when both edgeR and NoisET called the clonotype significant, with the noise models trained on biological replicates. For edgeR calls, the cutoffs were a false discovery rate-adjusted p below 0.01 and a log2 fold-change threshold of 1. PCA with hierarchical clustering of max-normalized trajectories of the 1000 most abundant clonotypes was used as exploratory dynamics analysis. Separately sequenced CD4+ and CD8+ repertoires were used to assign the CD4 or CD8 phenotype of responding clones. The raw public data were reprocessed by TCRdb itself: fastp quality trimming at Q25, MiXCR clonotype calling, in-frame beta chains only. All rows with the same CDR3 protein become a single entry with the most common DNA and genes. TCRdb's processing, not the authors', yielded these V and J calls. The sample has under 200,000 distinct CDR3 sequences on record, around a tenth of them singletons. The ten biggest clones cover roughly 3.8% of the sample.

This sequence originates from a man aged 18 to 35 who had mild COVID-19 (a few samples of this study predate the infection). The sample titles of this study are shuffled in the database, so cell type and time point are left out; the donor was told from shared clones. Sequences were obtained from PBMCs or a T cell subset sorted from them (not recorded which). The chain joins TRBV10-3 to TRBJ1-2; TRBD1 lines up with 8 middle nucleotides. The DNA sequence reads TGTGCCATCAGTGAGTCATCTCGAGCAGGGGGCCCCTCTAACTATGGCTACACCTTC. It translates to CAISESSRAGGPSNYGYTF.